The 19 T cell receptor beta chains presented below share a single source sample, sequenced in a study of cytomegalovirus exposure and HLA in healthy donors. The PCR contained 60 Vbeta and 13 Jbeta primers. Profiled with immunoSEQ multiplex PCR; TCRdb holds only in-frame clones, not every one. Its listing shows about 62,000 clones. The specimen was PBMCs. The receptors come from a man between 25 and 39 years old in good health and CMV-seropositive.

The chain carries TRBV5-1 and TRBJ1-4; D is perhaps TRBD1 (6 bases). Trimming left V 5 bases short and J 5 bases short, with 13 bases between. The length of the CDR3 is 14 residues. The germline gives CDR1 SGHRS, CDR2 YFSETQ. This CDR3 is CASSPGEGNEKLFF. Written as DNA, the CDR3 is TGCGCCAGCAGTCCAGGGGAGGGGAATGAAAAACTGTTTTTT.

This chain connects TRBV7-9 to TRBJ2-5, with D possibly being TRBD2 (6 bases). V was clipped by 1 base and J by 13 bases, with 10 bases between them. The CDR3 covers 11 residues. CDR1 is SEHNR and CDR2 is FQNEAQ in the germline V gene (reference sequence). In DNA, the CDR3 is TGTGCCAGCAGCTTAGAACGGGAGTCGTACTTC. Translation: CASSLERESYF.

The rearrangement uses TRBV6-4 and TRBJ2-3; 9 bases match TRBD2. The V segment lost 2 bases and the J segment 6 bases; nucleotides outside the gene matches: 6. The germline V gene has CDR1 MRHNA and CDR2 SNTAGT. This CDR3 spans 15 amino acids. The CDR3 region has the DNA TGTGCCAGCAGTGACACTGCGGGGGGGCGGGATACGCAGTATTTT. Translated: CASSDTAGGRDTQYF.

About this clone: One end of the junction is discordant with germline, which a read error may explain. The V and J genes are TRBV9 and TRBJ1-6; D uncertain. The CDR3 loop spans 13 amino acids. Germline V gives CDR1 SGDLS, CDR2 YYNGEE. This CDR3 is CASSPSGVSPLHF. The CDR3 DNA is TGTGCCAGCAGCCCGTCGGGAGTCTCACCCCTACACTTT.

V gene TRBV6-4 combines with J gene TRBJ2-3; D perhaps matches TRBD2 (5 bases). Germline V gives CDR1 MRHNA, CDR2 SNTAGT. Trimming shortened V by 6 bases and J by 8 bases, and 18 bases separated the two germline ends. This CDR3 is 14 amino acids long. This CDR3 is CASSEGLAAGTQYF. CDR3 bases: TGTGCCAGCAGCGAAGGACTGGCCGCGGGTACGCAGTATTTT.

V is TRBV7-3 and J is TRBJ2-5; no reliable D call. The CDR3 has 13 residues. V was shortened by 1 base and J by 6 bases, with 9 bases between the two germline ends. CDR1 and CDR2 from the germline V gene are SGHTA and FQGTGA. CDR3 region: CASSLSISQTQYF. CDR3 DNA: TGTGCCAGCAGCTTAAGTATCAGTCAGACCCAGTACTTC.

This rearrangement joins TRBV29-1 to TRBJ1-1, with TRBD1 matching 9 bases. This CDR3 contains 12 residues. CDR1 and CDR2 from the germline V gene are SQVTM and ANQGSEA. V lost 6 bases, J lost 4 bases, and 3 bases stayed unmatched. CDR3 sequence reads: CSVGTGSTEAFF. The CDR3 region has the DNA TGCAGCGTGGGGACAGGGAGCACTGAAGCTTTCTTT.

The rearrangement uses TRBV29-1 and TRBJ2-3; D gene ambiguous. The ends were cut back, 4 bases at V and 5 bases at J, with 13 bases in the middle. The CDR3 sequence is 13 residues long. From germline, CDR1 is SQVTM and CDR2 ANQGSEA. The CDR3: CSVGPPGVDTQYF. The CDR3 nucleotides are TGCAGCGTTGGCCCACCGGGTGTAGATACGCAGTATTTT.

CDR3 protein: CASSVSIAGGTDTQYF. Here the CDR3 DNA reads TGTGCCAGCAGCGTTTCCATAGCGGGGGGGACGGATACGCAGTATTTT. The rearrangement joins TRBV9 to TRBJ2-3, with TRBD2 matching over 11 bases. There are 16 residues in the CDR3. V gave up 2 bases and J gave up 6 bases; unmatched junction bases: 8. Germline-derived CDR1 and CDR2 are SGDLS and YYNGEE.

The chain carries TRBV7-8 and TRBJ2-7; D call uncertain. V lost 4 bases, J lost 3 bases, and 4 bases lay in between. CDR1 is SGHVS, CDR2 FQNEAQ, per germline. The CDR3 runs to 11 residues. CDR3 bases: TGTGCCAGCAGCTCAATCTACGAGCAGTACTTC. Encoded protein: CASSSIYEQYF.

The chain employs TRBV5-4 and TRBJ2-7; TRBD2 matches 9 bases. The germline V gene encodes CDR1 SGHNT and CDR2 YYREEE (reference sequence). The CDR3 sequence is 13 residues long. V gave up 4 bases and J gave up 4 bases; unmatched junction bases: 3. This CDR3 reads CASSGTSRYEQYF. The CDR3 nucleotides are TGTGCCAGCAGCGGGACTAGCCGGTACGAGCAGTACTTC.

This chain links TRBV6-1 with TRBJ2-7; 11 bases align to TRBD2. With 1 base clipped from V and 5 bases from J, the junction kept 4 bases outside the gene matches. The CDR3 contains 15 residues. Germline V gives CDR1 MNHNS, CDR2 SASEGT. The DNA for the CDR3 is TGTGCCAGCAGTGAAGGTATAGCGGGAGGGGACGAGCAGTACTTC. Its translation is CASSEGIAGGDEQYF.

The CDR3: CASSKREGPAEQFF. CDR3 DNA: TGTGCCAGTAGCAAGCGGGAGGGCCCGGCTGAGCAGTTCTTC. The chain joins TRBV19 to TRBJ2-1; 10 bases are shared with TRBD2. Germline V gives CDR1 LNHDA, CDR2 SQIVND (reference sequence). The CDR3 contains 14 residues. V was clipped by 6 bases and J by 9 bases; unmatched bases: 8.

The chain recombines TRBV30 with TRBJ1-2; D gene unclear. The CDR3 contains 10 residues. V was shortened by 8 bases and J by 7 bases, with 11 bases between the two germline ends. The V gene's germline CDR1 is GTSNPN and CDR2 SVGIG (reference sequence). CDR3 amino acids: CARVDGGYTF. For the CDR3, the DNA is TGTGCCCGGGTTGATGGTGGCTACACCTTC. The full variable domain, in which reference TRBV30 and TRBJ1-2 provide the parts outside the CDR3, is SQTIHQWPATLVQPVGSPLSLECTVEGTSNPNLYWYRQAAGRGLQLLFYSVGIGQISSEVPQNLSASRPQDRQFILSSKKLLLSDSGFYLCARVDGGYTFGSGTRLTVV.

This chain links TRBV5-1 with TRBJ1-1; D is perhaps TRBD1 (5 bases). Germline V gene sequence: CDR1 SGHRS, CDR2 YFSETQ. Trimming shortened V by 2 bases and J by 0 bases, and 8 bases separated the two germline ends. The CDR3 is made up of 14 amino acids. The DNA of the CDR3 is TGCGCCAGCAGCTTCGACAGTATGAACACTGAAGCTTTCTTT. It encodes CASSFDSMNTEAFF.

The chain joins TRBV2 to TRBJ2-7; D uncertain. This CDR3 is built from 13 residues. Trimming cost V 4 bases and J 3 bases, with 10 bases left between them. In germline, CDR1 is SNHLY, CDR2 FYNNEI. The chain's CDR3 is CASSATPFYEQYF. The CDR3 region has the DNA TGTGCCAGCAGTGCAACACCCTTCTACGAGCAGTACTTC.

The genes are TRBV11-2 and TRBJ1-1; maybe TRBD1 (5 bases). CDR3 size: 13 residues. V lost 5 bases and J lost 1, with 8 bases in between. Germline V CDR1 and CDR2: SGHAT, FQNNGV. The CDR3 DNA is TGTGCCAGCAGCGCGACAGAGAACACTGAAGCTTTCTTT. Residues: CASSATENTEAFF.

The V gene is TRBV5-1, the J gene TRBJ1-2; D perhaps matches TRBD1 (6 bases). The germline V and J ends were trimmed by 4 bases and 2 bases, with 12 bases remaining between them. Per germline, CDR1 SGHRS and CDR2 YFSETQ. The CDR3 loop spans 14 amino acids. CDR3 coding DNA: TGCGCCAGCAGCCCCAGGACAGCCAACTATGGCTACACCTTC. It encodes CASSPRTANYGYTF.

The chain is built from TRBV6-5 and TRBJ1-1; perhaps TRBD1 as D (6 bases). Between the trimmed V and J ends, which lost 6 bases and 10 bases, there was a span of 18 bases. The CDR3 is made up of 13 amino acids. Germline CDR1 reads MNHEY; CDR2 reads SVGAGI. The CDR3 DNA sequence: TGTGCCAGCAGCTCGACAGGATGGAGTGGAGCTTTCTTT. It specifies CASSSTGWSGAFF.